This T cell receptor (beta chain) was captured in a study of cytomegalovirus exposure and HLA in healthy donors. Findings of the study overall: Analyses of presence and absence presupposed an approximately uniform sequencing depth across donors.

13 Jbeta primers and 60 Vbeta primers were used for the PCR. Using immunoSEQ multiplex PCR, the repertoire was profiled, and TCRdb retains in-frame clones only, with some absent. This table has under 200,000 clones, 60% to 80% appearing once. CDR3 length: 14 amino acids. V was shortened by 5 bases and J by 3 bases, with 13 bases between the two germline ends. The germline V gene encodes CDR1 SGHVS and CDR2 FNYEAQ. With respect to this clone: Its antigen is as yet unknown.

The rearrangement uses TRBV7-6 and TRBJ2-5; the D gene is possibly TRBD1 (6 bases). Input material: PBMCs. The sequence was obtained from a man between 40 and 49 years old in good health and CMV-seronegative. The DNA of the CDR3 is TGTGCCAGCAGCAGAGAACCAGGGGAAGAGACCCAGTACTTC. This sequence encodes CASSREPGEETQYF.